These 32 T cell receptor beta chains were all obtained from the same sample, sequenced in a study of CD8+ T cells in alopecia areata. Treatment meaning: oral pan-JAK inhibitor, 5-10 mg twice daily. RNA, once extracted, was reverse transcribed into cDNA for use as the sequencing template. Libraries were prepared by immunoSEQ multiplex PCR; TCRdb keeps only in-frame clonotypes and omits some of them. Here the sample spans about 190,000 clones, 60% to 70% being singletons. The sequences come from CD4+ T cells sorted from blood, collected at week 4, from a patient treated with tofacitinib. These receptor sequences come from a human donor with alopecia areata.

The CDR3 protein is CAWSVMGQETQYF. As DNA, the CDR3 is TGTGCCTGGAGTGTAATGGGCCAAGAGACCCAGTACTTC. The rearrangement uses TRBV30 and TRBJ2-5; D not resolved. The germline gives CDR1 GTSNPN, CDR2 SVGIG (reference sequence). The CDR3 contains 13 residues. V was pared by 0 bases and J by 1 base, with 6 bases between.

The CDR3 nucleotides are TGCGCCAGCAGCTTGGCCCTAGCGGGAGGGACAGATACGCAGTATTTT. It translates to CASSLALAGGTDTQYF. The J gene is TRBJ2-3, the V gene TRBV5-1; 12 bases are a match to TRBD2. The CDR3 loop spans 16 amino acids. CDR1 is SGHRS, CDR2 YFSETQ, per germline. V dropped 0 bases and J dropped 3; count of bases not matched to a gene: 2.

Concerning this clone itself: Other DNA sequences in the same sample also yield this CDR3. The chain couples TRBV29-1 to TRBJ2-7; 13 positions match TRBD2. The CDR3 consists of 13 residues. V shed 4 bases and J 3 bases; nucleotides not matched to a gene: 0. Looked up from germline, CDR1 is SQVTM and CDR2 is ANQGSEA. The CDR3 DNA follows: TGCAGCGTTGGACTAGCGGGAGGCTACGAGCAGTACTTC. It translates to CSVGLAGGYEQYF.

The V gene is TRBV4-3, the J gene TRBJ2-1, with a weak D call TRBD2 (6 bases). V lost 5 bases and J 5 bases, leaving 19 bases between the germline ends. The germline V gene has CDR1 LGHNA and CDR2 YSLEER. The CDR3 contains 16 residues. The CDR3 here is CASSKKLAQIHNEQFF. The CDR3 nucleotides are TGCGCCAGCAGCAAAAAACTAGCCCAGATACACAATGAGCAGTTCTTC.

CDR3 sequence (DNA): TGCAGCGTTGTCCCACTCCAAGAGACCCAGTACTTC. Translating gives CSVVPLQETQYF. The chain uses TRBV29-1 and TRBJ2-5; no definite D call. Germline V gene data show CDR1 as SQVTM and CDR2 as ANQGSEA. The ends were cut back, 4 bases at V and 1 base at J, with 7 bases in the middle. This CDR3 contains 12 residues.

This clone was seen once. This chain uses TRBV30 with TRBJ2-7; D may be TRBD2 (6 bases). CDR1 GTSNPN and CDR2 SVGIG come from the germline V gene (reference sequence). Trimming left V 3 bases short and J 3 bases short, with 15 bases between. The CDR3 loop spans 14 amino acids. In nucleotides, the CDR3 is TGTGCCTGGAGCCAAGTGGACTACCGCTACGAGCAGTACTTC. Translated: CAWSQVDYRYEQYF. The variable domain in full, completed from reference TRBV30 and TRBJ2-7, reads SQTIHQWPATLVQPVGSPLSLECTVEGTSNPNLYWYRQAAGRGLQLLFYSVGIGQISSEVPQNLSASRPQDRQFILSSKKLLLSDSGFYLCAWSQVDYRYEQYFGPGTRLTVT.

This chain connects TRBV5-6 to TRBJ1-1; D remains ambiguous. Germline CDR1 SGHDT, CDR2 YYEEEE. The ends were cut back, 0 bases at V and 0 bases at J, with 9 bases in the middle. This CDR3 has 15 amino acids. This chain's CDR3 is CASSLVSRMNTEAFF. The CDR3 region has the DNA TGTGCCAGCAGCTTGGTGTCCAGAATGAACACTGAAGCTTTCTTT.

The chain recombines TRBV27 with TRBJ1-1; tentative D call: TRBD1 (5 bases). V was cut by 7 bases and J by 2 bases, with 11 bases left in between. Germline lookup yields CDR1 MNHEY and CDR2 SMNVEV (reference sequence). The CDR3 length is 13 residues. The CDR3, as DNA: TGTGCCAGCACAGGGCGTCACAACACTGAAGCTTTCTTT. It is translated as CASTGRHNTEAFF.

This rearrangement joins TRBV7-8 to TRBJ1-2; weak D call: TRBD1 (6 bases). CDR1 is SGHVS, CDR2 FQNEAQ, per germline. V lost 5 bases and J 4 bases, leaving 17 bases between the germline ends. The CDR3 sequence is 15 residues long. The CDR3 here is CASSPGQRKLYGYTF. CDR3 sequence (DNA): TGTGCCAGCAGCCCAGGACAGAGAAAACTCTATGGCTACACCTTC.

By share, this clone counts as medium-sized. The CDR3 sequence is CASSLTEGQVYGYTF. Written as DNA, the CDR3 is TGTGCCAGCTCACTGACTGAGGGACAGGTCTATGGCTACACCTTC. This chain links TRBV18 with TRBJ1-2; 8 bases are a match to TRBD1. This CDR3 has 15 amino acids. Trimming took 4 bases from V and 4 from J; bases not matched to a gene: 8. Germline loops: CDR1 KGHSH, CDR2 LQKENI.

The chain has TRBV29-1 and TRBJ1-2; D not certain. The CDR3 runs 13 residues. Germline CDR1 reads SQVTM; CDR2 reads ANQGSEA. Deletions cut 3 bases from V and 2 bases from J, with 10 bases between. CDR3 sequence (DNA): TGCAGCGTTGATCCGGGCCAGAACTATGGCTACACCTTC. Amino acid sequence: CSVDPGQNYGYTF.

The chain carries TRBV29-1 and TRBJ2-1; D remains unclear. Trimming shortened V by 8 bases and J by 3 bases, and 11 bases separated the two germline ends. The CDR3 has 12 residues. Germline values: CDR1 SQVTM, CDR2 ANQGSEA. The CDR3 here is CSPRGLYNEQFF. CDR3 DNA sequence: TGCAGCCCGCGTGGCCTCTACAATGAGCAGTTCTTC.

This clone appeared a single time. The CDR3, as DNA: TGTGCCAGCAGCTCCGACTCTAGCGAGAAGACCCAGTACTTC. Translation: CASSSDSSEKTQYF. The chain links TRBV7-2 to TRBJ2-5; TRBD2 is a possible D gene (6 bases). The V end was cut by 4 bases, the J end by 6 bases, with 15 bases between. The length of the CDR3 is 14 residues. Germline V gene sequence: CDR1 SGHTA, CDR2 FQGNSA.

The chain has TRBV15 and TRBJ2-5; 10 bases map to TRBD1. V dropped 3 bases and J dropped 2; count of bases not matched to a gene: 6. Germline V CDR1 and CDR2: LNHNV, YYDKDF (reference sequence). CDR3 length equals 16 residues. The CDR3 spells CATSSGQGGLQETQYF. In DNA form, the CDR3 reads TGTGCCACCAGCAGTGGACAGGGGGGTCTACAAGAGACCCAGTACTTC.

The chain employs TRBV30 and TRBJ2-6, with D possibly being TRBD2 (5 bases). The germline V gene encodes CDR1 GTSNPN and CDR2 SVGIG (reference sequence). The CDR3 has 16 residues. Trimming cost V 3 bases and J 5 bases, with 17 bases left between them. The CDR3, as DNA: TGTGCCTGGAGAAGAGGGAAACTCAGAAGGGCCAACGTCCTGACTTTC. Translated: CAWRRGKLRRANVLTF.

The genes are TRBV25-1 and TRBJ2-3; 9 nucleotides agree with TRBD1. The CDR3 is 15 amino acids. From germline, CDR1 is MGHDK and CDR2 SYGVNS. V lost 7 bases, J lost 4 bases, and 9 bases stayed unmatched. The CDR3 loop reads CASKTSGTGPDTQYF. In nucleotides, the CDR3 is TGTGCCAGCAAAACCTCCGGGACAGGGCCAGATACGCAGTATTTT.

The rearrangement links TRBV5-4 to TRBJ1-2; TRBD1 agrees at 11 bases. CDR1 and CDR2 from the germline V gene are SGHNT and YYREEE (reference sequence). The V gene end was trimmed by 2 bases and the J gene end by 3 bases; junction bases not matched to a gene: 9. The CDR3 sequence is 17 residues long. The chain's CDR3 is CASSFGQGAPSYYGYTF. CDR3 bases: TGTGCCAGCAGCTTCGGACAGGGGGCGCCGAGCTACTATGGCTACACCTTC.

V and J are TRBV29-1 and TRBJ2-5; 14 bases are a match to TRBD2. CDR3 length equals 16 residues. The junction had 8 bases not matched to a gene; V was cut back by 4 bases and J by 4 bases. The germline V gene encodes CDR1 SQVTM and CDR2 ANQGSEA. The CDR3 nucleotides read TGCAGCGTTGGGGGGACTAGCGGGAGACCCCTAGAGACCCAGTACTTC. This encodes CSVGGTSGRPLETQYF.

The CDR3 region has the DNA TGTGCCAGCAGTGAGGAGGGGTCTGGGGCCAACGTCCTGACTTTC. Its translation: CASSEEGSGANVLTF. The rearrangement uses TRBV2 and TRBJ2-6; tentatively, D is TRBD2 (6 bases). The CDR3 length is 15 residues. In germline, CDR1 is SNHLY, CDR2 FYNNEI. V was cut by 3 bases and J by 1 base, with 7 bases left in between.

The CDR3 protein is CASSFGGGSGITDTQYF. DNA for the CDR3: TGTGCCAGCAGCTTCGGCGGGGGAAGCGGGATAACAGATACGCAGTATTTT. This chain connects TRBV7-2 to TRBJ2-3; TRBD2 agrees at 7 bases. CDR1 is SGHTA, CDR2 FQGNSA, per germline. This CDR3 comprises 17 residues. The V segment lost 3 bases and the J segment 3 bases; nucleotides outside the gene matches: 12.

The chain joins TRBV19 to TRBJ2-5; D not resolved. V dropped 2 bases and J dropped 5 bases, with 3 bases sitting between them. The CDR3 sequence is 11 residues long. CDR1 is LNHDA and CDR2 is SQIVND in the germline V gene (reference sequence). CDR3 DNA sequence: TGTGCCAGTAGTATAAGGGAGACCCAGTACTTC. It specifies CASSIRETQYF.

The chain combines TRBV2 with TRBJ2-2; D may be TRBD2 (5 bases). Germline values: CDR1 SNHLY, CDR2 FYNNEI. The CDR3 contains 11 residues. V lost 11 bases, J lost 4 bases, and 8 bases lay in between. DNA for the CDR3: TGTGCCCTGCGGGTCACCGGGGAGCTGTTTTTT. This sequence encodes CALRVTGELFF.

The chain carries TRBV5-1 and TRBJ2-2, with 9 bases matching TRBD2. This CDR3 comprises 16 residues. Per germline, CDR1 SGHRS and CDR2 YFSETQ. V dropped 2 bases and J dropped 5; count of bases not matched to a gene: 7. CDR3 region: CASSLPLAGTTGELFF. CDR3 bases: TGCGCCAGCAGCTTACCTCTAGCGGGAACAACCGGGGAGCTGTTTTTT.

This chain uses TRBV28 with TRBJ1-2, with D perhaps matching TRBD1 (6 bases). Trimming left V 4 bases short and J 2 bases short, with 14 bases between. The CDR3 runs 15 residues. Germline V gene data show CDR1 as MDHEN and CDR2 as SYDVKM. The CDR3 DNA sequence: TGTGCCAGCAGTTCGGCAGGGGCTGAGAACTATGGCTACACCTTC. Its translation: CASSSAGAENYGYTF.

In its sample, this clone was seen a few times. This chain connects TRBV15 to TRBJ2-2, with D hard to call. Trimming took off 5 bases at V and 5 bases at J, with 21 bases between the two ends. Germline CDR1 reads LNHNV; CDR2 reads YYDKDF (reference sequence). The CDR3 extends over 17 amino acids. The CDR3 here is CATSRYGAETTTGELFF. DNA for the CDR3: TGTGCCACCAGCCGCTACGGCGCCGAGACAACTACCGGGGAGCTGTTTTTT.

J is TRBJ2-7 and V is TRBV7-9; 7 bases match TRBD1. Germline values: CDR1 SEHNR, CDR2 FQNEAQ (reference sequence). This CDR3 has 13 amino acids. V lost 7 bases and J lost 9; bases outside the gene matches: 12. The CDR3, as DNA: TGTGCCAGCAAGGGGACAGACCCATTTGGGCAGTACTTC. This sequence encodes CASKGTDPFGQYF. Complete variable domain (other parts from reference TRBV7-9 and TRBJ2-7): DTGVSQNPRHKITKRGQNVTFRCDPISEHNRLYWYRQTLGQGPEFLTYFQNEAQLEKSRLLSDRFSAERPKGSFSTLEIQRTEQGDSAMYLCASKGTDPFGQYFGPGTRLTVT.

The chain is built from TRBV5-6 and TRBJ2-7, with D tentatively TRBD2 (6 bases). With 3 bases removed from V and 3 bases from J, the gap between germline ends came to 16 bases. CDR1 and CDR2 (germline): SGHDT, YYEEEE. The CDR3 spans 15 residues. The CDR3 protein is CASSSLKGLSYEQYF. The CDR3 bases are TGTGCCAGCAGCTCCCTGAAGGGACTTAGCTACGAGCAGTACTTC.

The rearrangement links TRBV7-9 to TRBJ2-1, with unresolved D. Per germline, CDR1 SEHNR and CDR2 FQNEAQ (reference sequence). Trimming left V 6 bases short and J 9 bases short, with 12 bases between. This CDR3 region has 12 residues. This chain's CDR3 is CASRQTPGEQFF. CDR3 DNA: TGTGCCAGCAGGCAAACCCCCGGTGAGCAGTTCTTC.

With regard to this clone: Only one base separates this from a far larger clonotype, so it likely reflects a read error. The chain links TRBV5-4 to TRBJ2-3; 9 nucleotides agree with TRBD1. This CDR3 comprises 14 residues. The V segment lost 3 bases and the J segment 1 base; nucleotides outside the gene matches: 0. The germline gives CDR1 SGHNT, CDR2 YYREEE (reference sequence). This CDR3 reads CASSWTGGTDTQYF. Written as DNA, the CDR3 is TGTGCCAGCAGCTGGACAGGGGGCACAGATACGCAGTATTTT.

The V gene is TRBV7-2, the J gene TRBJ2-2, with 12 bases lining up with TRBD2. CDR1 and CDR2 (germline): SGHTA, FQGNSA. The V and J ends lost 4 bases and 6 bases, in that order; junction bases with no gene match: 9. The CDR3 is 17 residues long. The CDR3 spells CASSSSPASGRAGELFF. CDR3 nucleotide sequence: TGTGCCAGCAGCTCCTCCCCAGCTAGCGGGAGGGCCGGGGAGCTGTTTTTT.

The CDR3 DNA is TGTGCCAGCAGCCCTCAGGGGCTAGCGGAAGTACAAGAGACCCAGTACTTC. Translation: CASSPQGLAEVQETQYF. The rearrangement joins TRBV5-4 to TRBJ2-5; D perhaps matches TRBD2 (7 bases). The CDR3 covers 17 residues. Germline CDR1 is SGHNT and CDR2 is YYREEE (reference sequence). Trimming removed 4 bases at V and 2 bases at J, with 21 bases between.

The chain uses TRBV7-9 and TRBJ2-7, with 9 bases fitting TRBD2. Germline V lookup: CDR1 SEHNR, CDR2 FQNEAQ (reference sequence). This CDR3 is built from 15 residues. With V trimmed by 5 bases and J by 3 bases, 8 bases remained unmatched. CDR3 region: CASSTGGSGSYEQYF. CDR3 DNA: TGTGCCAGCAGCACGGGCGGTAGCGGGAGCTACGAGCAGTACTTC.